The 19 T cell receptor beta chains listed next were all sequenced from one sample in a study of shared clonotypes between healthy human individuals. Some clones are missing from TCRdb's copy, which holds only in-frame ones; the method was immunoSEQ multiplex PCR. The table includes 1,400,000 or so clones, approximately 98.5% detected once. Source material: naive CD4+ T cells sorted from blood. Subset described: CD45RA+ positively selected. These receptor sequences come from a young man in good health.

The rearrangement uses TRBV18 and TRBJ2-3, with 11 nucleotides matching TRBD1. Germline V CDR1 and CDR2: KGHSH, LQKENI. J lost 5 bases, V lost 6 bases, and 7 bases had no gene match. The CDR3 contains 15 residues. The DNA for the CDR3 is TGTGCCAGCTCGTCCCGGACAGGGGGCAGAGATACGCAGTATTTT. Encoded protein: CASSSRTGGRDTQYF.

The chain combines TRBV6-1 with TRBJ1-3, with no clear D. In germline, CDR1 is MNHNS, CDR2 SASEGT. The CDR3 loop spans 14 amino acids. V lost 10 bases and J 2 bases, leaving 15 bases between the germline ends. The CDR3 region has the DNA TGTGCCACCTCACAAGTTCGGCCTGGAAACACCATATATTTT. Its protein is CATSQVRPGNTIYF.

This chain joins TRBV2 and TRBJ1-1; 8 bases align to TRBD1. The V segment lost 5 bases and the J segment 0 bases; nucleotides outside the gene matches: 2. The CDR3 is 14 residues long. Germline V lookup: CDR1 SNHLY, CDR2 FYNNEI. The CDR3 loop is CASSLTGVNTEAFF. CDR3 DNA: TGTGCCAGCAGTCTGACAGGGGTGAACACTGAAGCTTTCTTT. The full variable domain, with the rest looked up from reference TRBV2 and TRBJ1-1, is EPEVTQTPSHQVTQMGQEVILRCVPISNHLYFYWYRQILGQKVEFLVSFYNNEISEKSEIFDDQFSVERPDGSNFTLKIRSTKLEDSAMYFCASSLTGVNTEAFFGQGTRLTVV.

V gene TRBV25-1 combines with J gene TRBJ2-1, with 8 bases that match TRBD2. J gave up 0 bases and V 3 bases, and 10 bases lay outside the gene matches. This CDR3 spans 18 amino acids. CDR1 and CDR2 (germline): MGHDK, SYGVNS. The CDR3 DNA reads TGTGCCAGCAGTGACCGACTAGCGCCCCGGGGCTCCTACAATGAGCAGTTCTTC. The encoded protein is CASSDRLAPRGSYNEQFF.

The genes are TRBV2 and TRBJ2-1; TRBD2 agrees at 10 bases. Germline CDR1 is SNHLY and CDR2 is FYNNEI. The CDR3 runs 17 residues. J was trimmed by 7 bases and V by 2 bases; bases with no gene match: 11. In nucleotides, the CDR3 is TGTGCCAGCAGTGAAAGGCTAGCGGGAGCTGAGGTTAATGAGCAGTTCTTC. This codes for CASSERLAGAEVNEQFF. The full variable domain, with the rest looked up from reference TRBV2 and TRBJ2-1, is EPEVTQTPSHQVTQMGQEVILRCVPISNHLYFYWYRQILGQKVEFLVSFYNNEISEKSEIFDDQFSVERPDGSNFTLKIRSTKLEDSAMYFCASSERLAGAEVNEQFFGPGTRLTVL.

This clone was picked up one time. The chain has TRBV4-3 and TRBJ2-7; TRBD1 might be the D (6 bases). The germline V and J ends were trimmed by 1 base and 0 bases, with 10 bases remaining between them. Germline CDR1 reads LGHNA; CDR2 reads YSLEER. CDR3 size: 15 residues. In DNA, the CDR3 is TGCGCCAGCAGCCAAGGGGGGACAATCTCCTACGAGCAGTACTTC. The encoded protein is CASSQGGTISYEQYF.

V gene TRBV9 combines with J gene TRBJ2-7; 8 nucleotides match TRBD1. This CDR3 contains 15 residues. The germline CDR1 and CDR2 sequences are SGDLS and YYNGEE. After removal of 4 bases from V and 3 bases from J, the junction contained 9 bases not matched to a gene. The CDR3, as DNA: TGTGCCAGCAGCCAAAGGGTGGACAGGGACTACGAGCAGTACTTC. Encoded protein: CASSQRVDRDYEQYF.

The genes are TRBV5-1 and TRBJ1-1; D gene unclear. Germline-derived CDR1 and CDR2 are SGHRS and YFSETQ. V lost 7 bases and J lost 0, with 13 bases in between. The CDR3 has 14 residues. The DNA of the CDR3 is TGCGCCAGCGCCGAGGGCAGCATGAACACTGAAGCTTTCTTT. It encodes CASAEGSMNTEAFF. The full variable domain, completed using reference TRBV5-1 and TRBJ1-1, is KAGVTQTPRYLIKTRGQQVTLSCSPISGHRSVSWYQQTPGQGLQFLFEYFSETQRNKGNFPGRFSGRQFSNSRSEMNVSTLELGDSALYLCASAEGSMNTEAFFGQGTRLTVV.

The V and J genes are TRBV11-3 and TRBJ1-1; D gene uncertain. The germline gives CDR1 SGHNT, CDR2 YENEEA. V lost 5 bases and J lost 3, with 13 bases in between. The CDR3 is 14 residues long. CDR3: CASSALGIDTEAFF. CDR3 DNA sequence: TGTGCCAGCAGCGCTTTAGGTATCGACACTGAAGCTTTCTTT.

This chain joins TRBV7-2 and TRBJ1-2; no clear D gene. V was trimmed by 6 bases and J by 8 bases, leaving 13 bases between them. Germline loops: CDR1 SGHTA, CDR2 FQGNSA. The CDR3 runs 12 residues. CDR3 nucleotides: TGTGCCAGCAGGAAGAATTGGGAAGGCTACACCTTC. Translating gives CASRKNWEGYTF.

CDR3 coding DNA: TGTGCCAGCAGCGTAGGGGTTGGGTTTCAAGAGACCCAGTACTTC. Protein product: CASSVGVGFQETQYF. The V and J genes are TRBV9 and TRBJ2-5; the D is unclear. The CDR3 has 15 residues. Germline CDR1 reads SGDLS; CDR2 reads YYNGEE. Deletions cut 0 bases from V and 2 bases from J, with 11 bases between.

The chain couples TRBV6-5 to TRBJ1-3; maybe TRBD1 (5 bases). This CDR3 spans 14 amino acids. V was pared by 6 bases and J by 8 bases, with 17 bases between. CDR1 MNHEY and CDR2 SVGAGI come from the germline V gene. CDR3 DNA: TGTGCCAGCAGGGCGGGACGGAGGGTGGACACCATATATTTT. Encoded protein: CASRAGRRVDTIYF.

The CDR3 is CASSLRPGGQNTEAFF. The CDR3, as DNA: TGCGCCAGCAGCTTGAGGCCAGGGGGCCAGAACACTGAAGCTTTCTTT. This chain connects TRBV5-1 to TRBJ1-1; 8 bases are a match to TRBD1. Germline CDR1 SGHRS, CDR2 YFSETQ. The CDR3 totals 16 residues. V was pared by 1 base and J by 1 base, with 6 bases of the junction left unmatched. The full variable domain, in which reference TRBV5-1 and TRBJ1-1 provide the parts outside the CDR3, is KAGVTQTPRYLIKTRGQQVTLSCSPISGHRSVSWYQQTPGQGLQFLFEYFSETQRNKGNFPGRFSGRQFSNSRSEMNVSTLELGDSALYLCASSLRPGGQNTEAFFGQGTRLTVV.

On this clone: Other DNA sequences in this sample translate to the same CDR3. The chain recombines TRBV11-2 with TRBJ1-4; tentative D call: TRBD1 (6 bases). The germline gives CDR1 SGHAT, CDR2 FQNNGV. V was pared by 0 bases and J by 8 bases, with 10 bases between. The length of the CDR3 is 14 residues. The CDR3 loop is CASSLDRGNEKLFF. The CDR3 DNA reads TGTGCCAGCAGCTTAGACAGGGGAAACGAAAAACTGTTTTTT.

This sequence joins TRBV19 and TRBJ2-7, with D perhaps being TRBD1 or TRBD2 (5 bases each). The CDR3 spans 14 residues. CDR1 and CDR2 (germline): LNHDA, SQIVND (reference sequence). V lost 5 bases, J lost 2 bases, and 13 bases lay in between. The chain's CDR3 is CASSSKGETYEQYF. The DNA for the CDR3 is TGTGCCAGTAGTTCAAAAGGGGAGACCTACGAGCAGTACTTC.

CDR3 nucleotides: TGTGCCAGCAGCTTAGTCCTAGCGGGGAACACCGGGGAGCTGTTTTTT. Protein: CASSLVLAGNTGELFF. V is TRBV7-9 and J is TRBJ2-2; 8 nucleotides align to TRBD2. CDR3 size: 16 residues. CDR1 and CDR2 from the germline V gene are SEHNR and FQNEAQ (reference sequence). V trimming: 1 base; J trimming: 1 base; junction bases outside the gene matches: 2.

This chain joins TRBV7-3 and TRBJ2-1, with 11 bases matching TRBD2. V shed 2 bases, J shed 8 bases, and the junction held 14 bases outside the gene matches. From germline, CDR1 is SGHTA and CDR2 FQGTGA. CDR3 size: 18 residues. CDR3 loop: CASSLGHLIAGGPYEQFF. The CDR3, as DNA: TGTGCCAGCAGCTTAGGTCATTTGATAGCGGGAGGGCCGTATGAGCAGTTCTTC.

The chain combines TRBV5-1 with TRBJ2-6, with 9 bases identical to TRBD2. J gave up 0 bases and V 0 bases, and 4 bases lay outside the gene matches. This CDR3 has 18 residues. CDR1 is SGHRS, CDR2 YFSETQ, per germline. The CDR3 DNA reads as TGCGCCAGCAGCTTGGTGACTAGCGGCCACTCTGGGGCCAACGTCCTGACTTTC. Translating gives CASSLVTSGHSGANVLTF.

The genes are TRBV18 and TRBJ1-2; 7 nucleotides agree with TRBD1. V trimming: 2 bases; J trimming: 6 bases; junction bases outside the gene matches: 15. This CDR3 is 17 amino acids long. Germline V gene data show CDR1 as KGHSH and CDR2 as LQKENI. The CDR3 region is CASSPRRTGWESDGYTF. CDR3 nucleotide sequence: TGTGCCAGCTCACCAAGACGGACAGGCTGGGAGTCGGATGGCTACACCTTC.